This TCR beta chain was documented in a study of blood T cell repertoires in COVID-19. The method was immunoSEQ multiplex PCR; TCRdb's version includes in-frame clones alone and lacks a portion of them. Of around 220,000 clones in the sample, roughly 87% were seen once. The CDR3 runs to 13 residues. Trimming removed 0 bases from V and 2 bases from J, with 3 bases in between. Germline V CDR1 and CDR2: SGHDT, YYEEEE. Sequenced input: peripheral blood. V is TRBV5-6 and J is TRBJ1-5; D call uncertain. This receptor was identified in a man aged 40-50 years with active or convalescent COVID-19. CDR3: CASSLAGNQPQHF. The CDR3 region has the DNA TGTGCCAGCAGCTTGGCAGGCAATCAGCCCCAGCATTTT.